The 22 T cell receptor beta chains in this list originate from one sample, sequenced in a study of blood T cell repertoires in COVID-19. Data came from immunoSEQ multiplex PCR; TCRdb stores just in-frame clones and leaves some out. The sample has about 250,000 clones, roughly nine tenths seen once; the top ten hold 3%. The sequenced sample consisted of peripheral blood. These receptors all come from a man aged 18 to 35 with active or convalescent COVID-19.

The V gene is TRBV28, the J gene TRBJ1-2, with a weak D call TRBD1 (5 bases). V shed 11 bases and J shed 4 bases, with 17 bases lying between them. The CDR3 extends over 13 amino acids. Germline CDR1 reads MDHEN; CDR2 reads SYDVKM. The CDR3 DNA follows: TGTGCCGTCAGGGCGACAGCAATCTATGGCTACACCTTC. Protein product: CAVRATAIYGYTF.

Here the CDR3 DNA reads TGTGCCAGCAGTCCCTGGCGGGGACAGGGACATCAGCCCCAGCATTTT. Translation: CASSPWRGQGHQPQHF. The rearrangement uses TRBV28 and TRBJ1-5; 9 bases are a match to TRBD1. Germline lookup yields CDR1 MDHEN and CDR2 SYDVKM. This CDR3 is 16 amino acids long. V gave up 5 bases and J gave up 5 bases; unmatched junction bases: 10.

The chain links TRBV6-5 to TRBJ2-7; TRBD1 is a possible D gene (6 bases). V was shortened by 5 bases and J by 10 bases, with 12 bases between the two germline ends. Germline V gene lookup returns CDR1 MNHEY and CDR2 SVGAGI. The CDR3 totals 11 residues. The DNA of the CDR3 is TGTGCCAGCAGTCCACAGGGTCCTCAGTACTTC. Translating gives CASSPQGPQYF.

The chain recombines TRBV10-3 with TRBJ1-2, with D tentatively TRBD1 (6 bases). Between the trimmed V and J ends, which lost 8 bases and 6 bases, there was a span of 16 bases. There are 13 residues in the CDR3. CDR1 ENHRY and CDR2 SYGVKD come from the germline V gene. CDR3 residues: CAIWSGQADGYTF. In nucleotides, the CDR3 is TGTGCCATCTGGTCGGGACAAGCGGATGGCTACACCTTC.

This sequence joins TRBV4-1 and TRBJ2-5, with a tentative D call TRBD1 (5 bases). Trimming removed 1 base at V and 5 bases at J, with 11 bases between. CDR1 MGHRA and CDR2 YSYEKL come from the germline V gene. The CDR3 loop spans 14 amino acids. The chain's CDR3 is CASSQAAAGETQYF. CDR3 DNA sequence: TGCGCCAGCAGCCAAGCTGCAGCAGGGGAGACCCAGTACTTC.

V gene TRBV5-1 combines with J gene TRBJ1-5; 7 bases fit TRBD1. Losses at the gene ends were 0 bases for V and 1 base for J; bases not matched to a gene: 4. The CDR3 runs to 16 residues. CDR1 and CDR2 from the germline V gene are SGHRS and YFSETQ. In nucleotides, the CDR3 is TGCGCCAGCAGCTTGGCCCCGACAGGGAGCAATCAGCCCCAGCATTTT. The encoded protein is CASSLAPTGSNQPQHF.

This clone occurred a few times. The chain is built from TRBV4-3 and TRBJ2-3; TRBD2 matches at 8 bases. This CDR3 comprises 16 residues. The trim removed 4 bases at V and 2 bases at J, leaving 8 bases unmatched. CDR1 and CDR2 (germline): LGHNA, YSLEER. CDR3 nucleotide sequence: TGCGCCAGCAGCCGAAGTAGCGGGGTCGTCACAGATACGCAGTATTTT. Translation gives CASSRSSGVVTDTQYF.

J is TRBJ2-1 and V is TRBV11-3; 8 bases agree with TRBD2. The CDR3 runs to 17 residues. CDR1 SGHNT and CDR2 YENEEA come from the germline V gene. The V gene end was trimmed by 3 bases and the J gene end by 0 bases; junction bases not matched to a gene: 7. This CDR3 reads CASSLASGSSSYNEQFF. CDR3 DNA sequence: TGTGCCAGCAGCTTGGCTAGCGGGTCGAGCTCCTACAATGAGCAGTTCTTC.

This chain uses TRBV18 with TRBJ1-1; a weak D match, TRBD1 (6 bases). The CDR3 is 15 residues long. CDR1 is KGHSH, CDR2 LQKENI, per germline. The ends were cut back, 2 bases at V and 3 bases at J, with 13 bases in the middle. The CDR3 here is CASSPLAGADTEAFF. DNA for the CDR3: TGTGCCAGCTCACCATTGGCAGGGGCGGACACTGAAGCTTTCTTT.

This clone has a handful of counts. This chain links TRBV7-9 with TRBJ1-6; no firm D call. CDR1 SEHNR and CDR2 FQNEAQ come from the germline V gene (reference sequence). The V and J ends lost 2 bases and 7 bases respectively, with 3 bases between them. The CDR3 loop spans 12 amino acids. The DNA for the CDR3 is TGTGCCAGCAGCTTAAGCAATTCACCCCTCCACTTT. Amino acid sequence: CASSLSNSPLHF.

This clone showed up just once. The chain carries TRBV2 and TRBJ1-1, with 7 bases lining up with TRBD1. This CDR3 is built from 12 residues. V was pared by 4 bases and J by 8 bases, with 4 bases of the junction left unmatched. CDR1 SNHLY and CDR2 FYNNEI come from the germline V gene. The CDR3: CASSGDSKEAFF. CDR3 coding DNA: TGTGCCAGCAGTGGGGACAGTAAAGAAGCTTTCTTT.

This chain joins TRBV18 and TRBJ2-2, with D hard to call. Germline V gene sequence: CDR1 KGHSH, CDR2 LQKENI. The ends were cut back, 5 bases at V and 4 bases at J, with 5 bases in the middle. This CDR3 is built from 12 residues. Written as DNA, the CDR3 is TGTGCCAGCTCATTATCCACCGGGGAGCTGTTTTTT. Protein product: CASSLSTGELFF.

V gene TRBV7-3 combines with J gene TRBJ2-1; D call uncertain. Germline V gene sequence: CDR1 SGHTA, CDR2 FQGTGA. Trimming removed 2 bases from V and 6 bases from J, with 8 bases in between. There are 13 residues in the CDR3. The CDR3 is CASSLLRANEQFF. CDR3 bases: TGTGCCAGCAGCTTACTTAGAGCCAATGAGCAGTTCTTC.

The chain carries TRBV4-3 and TRBJ1-6; perhaps TRBD1 as D (5 bases). Trimming cost V 3 bases and J 9 bases, with 15 bases left between them. Germline V gene data show CDR1 as LGHNA and CDR2 as YSLEER. The CDR3 consists of 15 residues. The CDR3 is CASSQVVGRGSPLHF. CDR3 DNA sequence: TGCGCCAGCAGCCAGGTCGTGGGGCGCGGTTCACCCCTCCACTTT.

This chain connects TRBV7-2 to TRBJ2-7, with 10 bases lining up with TRBD1. This CDR3 spans 15 amino acids. From germline, CDR1 is SGHTA and CDR2 FQGNSA. V lost 3 bases to trimming and J lost 3 bases; unmatched junction nucleotides: 5. CDR3 coding DNA: TGTGCCAGCAGCTTGACAGGGGGCGCAGACTACGAGCAGTACTTC. The encoded protein is CASSLTGGADYEQYF.

Points on this clone: The same CDR3 is also encoded by other DNA sequences in this sample. The rearrangement uses TRBV6-1 and TRBJ2-7; D gene ambiguous. From germline, CDR1 is MNHNS and CDR2 SASEGT. This CDR3 spans 12 amino acids. V shed 3 bases and J shed 2 bases, with 5 bases lying between them. CDR3 sequence reads: CASSEGTYEQYF. DNA of the CDR3: TGTGCCAGCAGTGAGGGCACCTACGAGCAGTACTTC.

This clone was seen only once. The chain uses TRBV30 and TRBJ2-1, with a weak D call TRBD2 (5 bases). The CDR3 is made up of 14 amino acids. Looked up from germline, CDR1 is GTSNPN and CDR2 is SVGIG (reference sequence). V was clipped by 5 bases and J by 5 bases, with 16 bases between them. The CDR3, as DNA: TGTGCCTGGGGGAAGGGAGCTCAAAACAATGAGCAGTTCTTC. Protein product: CAWGKGAQNNEQFF.

The rearrangement uses TRBV19 and TRBJ2-1; 8 bases align to TRBD1. V shed 3 bases, J shed 2 bases, and the junction held 0 bases outside the gene matches. The CDR3 contains 14 residues. CDR1 is LNHDA, CDR2 SQIVND, per germline (reference sequence). The CDR3 is CASSIRGPYNEQFF. The CDR3, as DNA: TGTGCCAGTAGTATCAGGGGGCCCTACAATGAGCAGTTCTTC.

The chain combines TRBV2 with TRBJ1-1; D gene uncertain. The ends were cut back, 6 bases at V and 1 base at J, with 9 bases in the middle. Germline V gene sequence: CDR1 SNHLY, CDR2 FYNNEI. This CDR3 has 13 residues. The DNA of the CDR3 is TGTGCCAGCAGGTCCCTCCGGAACACTGAAGCTTTCTTT. Translation gives CASRSLRNTEAFF.

The chain couples TRBV5-1 to TRBJ1-5; 7 bases map to TRBD1. With 4 bases clipped from V and 4 bases from J, the junction kept 5 bases outside the gene matches. Germline values: CDR1 SGHRS, CDR2 YFSETQ. The CDR3 extends over 14 amino acids. The CDR3, as DNA: TGCGCCAGCAGCGTCGGGACAGCAAATCAGCCCCAGCATTTT. It is translated as CASSVGTANQPQHF. Variable domain in full (rest from reference TRBV5-1 and TRBJ1-5): KAGVTQTPRYLIKTRGQQVTLSCSPISGHRSVSWYQQTPGQGLQFLFEYFSETQRNKGNFPGRFSGRQFSNSRSEMNVSTLELGDSALYLCASSVGTANQPQHFGDGTRLSIL.

The chain has TRBV4-3 and TRBJ2-3, with no clear D. V dropped 0 bases and J dropped 2 bases, with 15 bases sitting between them. Looked up from germline, CDR1 is LGHNA and CDR2 is YSLEER. The CDR3 sequence is 17 residues long. The CDR3 DNA reads as TGCGCCAGCAGCCAAGAGGAAAGCGCCGGATACACAGATACGCAGTATTTT. Amino acid sequence: CASSQEESAGYTDTQYF.

J is TRBJ1-5 and V is TRBV30, with D tentatively TRBD1 (5 bases). V lost 2 bases and J 6 bases, leaving 17 bases between the germline ends. In germline, CDR1 is GTSNPN, CDR2 SVGIG (reference sequence). There are 15 residues in the CDR3. CDR3 nucleotides: TGTGCCTGGAGTCCACGAGTCAGGACAATTCAGCCCCAGCATTTT. Translating gives CAWSPRVRTIQPQHF.